The T cell receptor beta chain described here comes from a study of shared clonotypes between healthy human individuals. A remark on this clone: At the DNA level, this CDR3 is encoded by other sequences in the same sample as well.

Germline V gene lookup returns CDR1 SGHAT and CDR2 FQNNGV. This CDR3 has 13 amino acids. V was cut by 1 base and J by 4 bases, with 8 bases left in between. Sequencing was performed with immunoSEQ multiplex PCR; in TCRdb, only in-frame clones are kept and a portion is missing. The sample carries about 2 million clones, about 95% recorded once. It was CD45RO-negative cells, positively selected for CCR7, that made up naive CD8 cells, with terminally differentiated effector memory CD45RA+ cells excluded. Within Nashville, Tennessee resided all donors, each a Caucasian adult. This clonotype originated in a man aged 18 to 30 in good health. The chain recombines TRBV11-2 with TRBJ2-7, with no clear D. Specimen: naive CD8+ T cells sorted from blood. The CDR3 nucleotides read TGTGCCAGCAGCTTAGCCCACGGTTACGAGCAGTACTTC. Translating gives CASSLAHGYEQYF.